One sample yielded the 29 T cell receptor beta chains listed below, sequenced in a study of blood T cells in healthy people across ages. The second PCR ran roughly 6 to 12 cycles with a sample-barcoded 5' primer and J-beta primers. One entry per CDR3 protein results from TCRdb running MiXCR on the 5' RACE reads. The repertoire includes some 790,000 distinct CDR3 sequences, under 35% of them detected once, and roughly 17% sits in the top ten. Specimen: blood. These receptors originate from a woman aged 80 or over in good health.

A few counts support this clonotype. The chain couples TRBV7-2 to TRBJ1-3, with no clear D. Looked up from germline, CDR1 is SGHTA and CDR2 is FQGNSA. Trimming took off 1 base at V and 3 bases at J, with 10 bases between the two ends. The CDR3 spans 15 residues. The CDR3 sequence: CASSLEQWRGNTIYF. In DNA, the CDR3 is TGTGCCAGCAGCTTAGAGCAGTGGCGTGGAAACACCATATATTTT.

This chain connects TRBV7-2 to TRBJ2-1; the match to TRBD2 covers 8 bases. The ends lost 1 base at V and 4 bases at J; junction bases unmatched: 6. Germline V gene sequence: CDR1 SGHTA, CDR2 FQGNSA. The length of the CDR3 is 16 residues. This CDR3 reads CASSLEGTSVYNEQFF. The CDR3 coding sequence is TGTGCCAGCAGCTTAGAAGGGACTAGTGTGTACAATGAGCAGTTCTTC. The full variable domain, in which reference TRBV7-2 and TRBJ2-1 provide the parts outside the CDR3, is GAGVSQSPSNKVTEKGKDVELRCDPISGHTALYWYRQSLGQGLEFLIYFQGNSAPDKSGLPSDRFSAERTGGSVSTLTIQRTQQEDSAVYLCASSLEGTSVYNEQFFGPGTRLTVL.

This clonotype was observed at least ten times. The genes are TRBV7-2 and TRBJ2-3, with TRBD2 matching over 8 bases. CDR1 SGHTA and CDR2 FQGNSA come from the germline V gene. This CDR3 comprises 14 residues. With V trimmed by 4 bases and J by 6 bases, 6 bases remained unmatched. CDR3 region: CASSSFSGGDTQYF. For the CDR3, the DNA is TGTGCCAGCAGCTCGTTCAGCGGGGGCGATACGCAGTATTTT.

This clonotype was seen more than once but under ten times. V and J are TRBV3-1 and TRBJ2-1, with TRBD2 matching 8 bases. Germline values: CDR1 LGHDT, CDR2 YNNKEL (reference sequence). With V trimmed by 1 base and J by 7 bases, 12 bases remained unmatched. The CDR3 is 17 amino acids. CDR3 DNA sequence: TGTGCCAGCAGCCAAGTAAGTGGGCGGGGGGCCGCAAATGAGCAGTTCTTC. It translates to CASSQVSGRGAANEQFF.

This clonotype was seen ten or more times. The J gene is TRBJ2-7, the V gene TRBV7-9; 10 bases are shared with TRBD1. This CDR3 contains 15 residues. V shed 7 bases, J shed 6 bases, and the junction held 12 bases outside the gene matches. CDR1 is SEHNR and CDR2 is FQNEAQ in the germline V gene (reference sequence). Written as DNA, the CDR3 is TGTGCCAGCACCGGTCCCCGGGACAGGGGAACCGAGCAGTACTTC. Translated, it gives CASTGPRDRGTEQYF.

CDR3: CASSQFLAGGLNEQFF. In DNA, the CDR3 is TGTGCCAGCAGCCAATTTCTAGCGGGGGGGCTTAATGAGCAGTTCTTC. This chain connects TRBV3-1 to TRBJ2-1, with TRBD2 matching over 12 bases. Germline trimming cut 2 bases from V and 7 bases from J; bases unmatched to any gene: 6. Germline V gene sequence: CDR1 LGHDT, CDR2 YNNKEL (reference sequence). This CDR3 has 16 residues.

V and J are TRBV6-5 and TRBJ2-7; 9 bases line up with TRBD1. The CDR3 is made up of 15 amino acids. Germline CDR1 and CDR2: MNHEY and SVGAGI. The ends lost 4 bases at V and 1 base at J; junction bases unmatched: 5. The CDR3 protein is CASSSDRGKSYEQYF. The CDR3 region has the DNA TGTGCCAGCAGTTCGGACAGGGGCAAGTCCTACGAGCAGTACTTC.

This clonotype was recorded at least ten times. The V gene is TRBV7-9, the J gene TRBJ2-1, with 7 bases fitting TRBD1. CDR1 is SEHNR and CDR2 is FQNEAQ in the germline V gene (reference sequence). V was clipped by 4 bases and J by 6 bases; unmatched bases: 6. The CDR3 is 14 residues long. The CDR3 loop is CASSSRTGGNEQFF. Here the CDR3 DNA reads TGTGCCAGCAGCTCCCGGACAGGTGGCAATGAGCAGTTCTTC.

This rearrangement joins TRBV20-1 to TRBJ2-3; 12 bases map to TRBD2. Germline trimming cut 0 bases from V and 4 bases from J; bases unmatched to any gene: 11. The germline gives CDR1 DFQATT, CDR2 SNEGSKA (reference sequence). This CDR3 is 18 amino acids long. Here the CDR3 reads CSARDRRTSGIGADTQYF. The CDR3 DNA reads TGCAGTGCTAGAGATAGGAGGACTAGCGGGATCGGGGCAGATACGCAGTATTTT.

This chain connects TRBV6-2 or TRBV6-3 to TRBJ1-2; 7 bases are shared with TRBD1. The CDR3 runs to 17 residues. Germline CDR1 reads MNHEY; CDR2 reads SVGEGT. Trimming took 5 bases from V and 4 from J; bases not matched to a gene: 16. CDR3 region: CASSHLPDRAGVYGYTF. For the CDR3, the DNA is TGTGCCAGCAGTCACCTTCCTGACAGGGCGGGAGTCTATGGCTACACCTTC.

About this clonotype itself: A junction end diverges from the germline sequence, so it may reflect a read error. The rearrangement links TRBV5-6 to TRBJ2-1; TRBD2 is a possible D gene (7 bases). The CDR3 totals 14 residues. CDR1 is SGHDT, CDR2 YYEEEE, per germline. CDR3 sequence (DNA): TGTGCCCGCAGCTTGGGACGGGGGGCAGGCGAGCAGTTCTTC. Its translation: CARSLGRGAGEQFF.

V and J are TRBV10-3 and TRBJ1-2, with D possibly matching TRBD1 (5 bases). The V end was cut by 6 bases, the J end by 10 bases, with 12 bases between. CDR3 length equals 11 residues. CDR1 ENHRY and CDR2 SYGVKD come from the germline V gene. Here the CDR3 reads CAIRDLQVYTF. The CDR3, as DNA: TGTGCCATCAGGGACTTACAGGTCTACACCTTC.

This chain joins TRBV6-1 and TRBJ1-4; unclear D gene. Per the germline V gene, CDR1 is MNHNS and CDR2 is SASEGT. CDR3 length: 13 amino acids. V dropped 2 bases and J dropped 7 bases, with 8 bases sitting between them. The CDR3 DNA follows: TGTGCCAGCAGTGAACTGAACGGTGAAAAACTGTTTTTT. Protein: CASSELNGEKLFF.

V gene TRBV5-6 combines with J gene TRBJ2-3; D remains unclear. The CDR3 has 16 amino acids. Trimming removed 4 bases at V and 1 base at J, with 16 bases between. CDR1 and CDR2 from the germline V gene are SGHDT and YYEEEE. For the CDR3, the DNA is TGTGCCAGCAGCAAATGGACCCTTGAACGCACAGATACGCAGTATTTT. Translated, it gives CASSKWTLERTDTQYF.

There are a few counts of this clonotype. The chain couples TRBV20-1 to TRBJ2-3, with TRBD2 matching 8 bases. V gave up 8 bases and J gave up 4 bases; unmatched junction bases: 14. Germline V gene data show CDR1 as DFQATT and CDR2 as SNEGSKA (reference sequence). This CDR3 has 15 residues. In DNA, the CDR3 is TGCAGTACCCTTTTTCCGGGGGGGCGCTCAGATACGCAGTATTTT. Translating gives CSTLFPGGRSDTQYF.

The sample holds many counts of this clonotype. The chain couples TRBV6-2 or TRBV6-3 to TRBJ2-7; D gene ambiguous. The germline V gene has CDR1 MNHEY and CDR2 SVGEGT. The CDR3 extends over 14 amino acids. V lost 7 bases and J lost 3, with 16 bases in between. CDR3 coding DNA: TGTGCCAGCACCACAGCCCCGCCGAACTACGAGCAGTACTTC. Translating gives CASTTAPPNYEQYF.

The count of this clonotype is one. A read error is possible here, since a much larger clone lies one base away. V is TRBV7-6 and J is TRBJ2-1, with D tentatively TRBD2 (7 bases). This CDR3 has 17 residues. The germline V gene has CDR1 SGHVS and CDR2 FNYEAQ. CDR3 residues: CASSLGGGTRIYNERFF. In DNA form, the CDR3 reads TGTGCCAGCAGCTTGGGGGGAGGGACAAGGATCTACAATGAGCGGTTCTTC. The full variable domain, with the rest looked up from reference TRBV7-6 and TRBJ2-1, is GAGVSQSPRYKVTKRGQDVALRCDPISGHVSLYWYRQALGQGPEFLTYFNYEAQQDKSGLPNDRFSAERPEGSISTLTIQRTEQRDSAMYRCASSLGGGTRIYNERFFGPGTRLTVL.

Remarks on this clonotype: This could be a read error, since a much larger clone is one nucleotide away. The CDR3 is CASRQNQDSGTEAFF. The CDR3 DNA is TGTGCCAGCAGACAGAACCAGGACAGCGGGACTGAAGCTTTCTTT. The rearrangement links TRBV27 to TRBJ1-1; possible D gene TRBD1, 6 bases. Trimming pared 6 bases from V and 5 bases from J, leaving 19 bases between. This CDR3 has 15 residues. CDR1 and CDR2 from the germline V gene are MNHEY and SMNVEV (reference sequence).

In this sample, this clonotype turned up many times. The V call is TRBV20-1, the J call TRBJ1-2, with D perhaps TRBD1 (6 bases). The V and J ends lost 1 base and 0 bases respectively, with 12 bases between them. Looked up from germline, CDR1 is DFQATT and CDR2 is SNEGSKA (reference sequence). CDR3 length: 15 amino acids. CDR3 sequence reads: CSARGRGVSNYGYTF. Written as DNA, the CDR3 is TGCAGTGCTAGAGGGAGGGGGGTATCTAACTATGGCTACACCTTC.

V is TRBV12-3 or TRBV12-4 and J is TRBJ2-7, with 7 bases fitting TRBD1. CDR3 length: 14 amino acids. V gave up 6 bases and J gave up 2 bases; unmatched junction bases: 7. This CDR3 is CASRRGTAPYEQYF. In DNA form, the CDR3 reads TGTGCCAGCAGACGAGGGACAGCTCCCTACGAGCAGTACTTC.

This clonotype was picked up a small number of times. The chain has TRBV4-2 and TRBJ1-5, with 9 bases fitting TRBD1. The germline CDR1 and CDR2 sequences are LGHNA and YNFKEQ. The CDR3 runs 19 residues. The V and J ends lost 0 bases and 0 bases, in that order; junction bases with no gene match: 9. The CDR3 coding sequence is TGTGCCAGCAGCCAAGAGTGGACAGGGGCATCGAATAGCAATCAGCCCCAGCATTTT. Translation: CASSQEWTGASNSNQPQHF.

This clonotype was observed many times. This sequence joins TRBV12-3 or TRBV12-4 and TRBJ2-1; D is uncertain. The CDR3 has 15 residues. Trimming took 4 bases from V and 3 from J, leaving 13 bases between them. CDR3 nucleotides: TGTGCCAGCAGTTCGGATCGAAATAACTACAATGAGCAGTTCTTC. Its translation is CASSSDRNNYNEQFF.

This sequence joins TRBV6-2 or TRBV6-3 and TRBJ2-3, with D tentatively TRBD1 (6 bases). CDR3 length: 17 amino acids. The ends were cut back, 0 bases at V and 4 bases at J, with 17 bases in the middle. Germline V gene sequence: CDR1 MNHEY, CDR2 SVGEGT. The CDR3 spells CASSYSQARTVSDTQYF. The CDR3 nucleotides read TGTGCCAGCAGTTACTCCCAAGCAAGGACAGTCTCAGATACGCAGTATTTT.

This clonotype was found many times. CDR3 sequence: CASSPYGGSDSLYGYTF. In DNA form, the CDR3 reads TGTGCCAGCAGCCCGTACGGGGGGTCAGATTCCCTCTATGGCTACACCTTC. This rearrangement joins TRBV7-9 to TRBJ1-2, with D tentatively TRBD1 (5 bases). The V and J ends lost 5 bases and 4 bases respectively, with 23 bases between them. The length of the CDR3 is 17 residues. The germline CDR1 and CDR2 sequences are SEHNR and FQNEAQ (reference sequence). Filled out from reference TRBV7-9 and TRBJ1-2, the complete variable domain reads DTGVSQNPRHKITKRGQNVTFRCDPISEHNRLYWYRQTLGQGPEFLTYFQNEAQLEKSRLLSDRFSAERPKGSFSTLEIQRTEQGDSAMYLCASSPYGGSDSLYGYTFGSGTRLTVV.

This clonotype was seen more than once but under ten times. J is TRBJ1-5 and V is TRBV6-2 or TRBV6-3, with D tentatively TRBD1 (5 bases). The CDR3 is 13 amino acids. The germline V and J ends were trimmed by 2 bases and 6 bases, with 8 bases remaining between them. Germline loops: CDR1 MNHEY, CDR2 SVGEGT. CDR3 region: CASSYHGTQPQHF. The CDR3 region has the DNA TGTGCCAGCAGTTACCATGGGACTCAGCCCCAGCATTTT.

Only a few counts were recorded for this clonotype. This chain links TRBV6-1 with TRBJ2-7; D perhaps matches TRBD1 (6 bases). Germline CDR1 reads MNHNS; CDR2 reads SASEGT. This CDR3 contains 15 residues. Trimming shortened V by 4 bases and J by 3 bases, and 16 bases separated the two germline ends. CDR3 nucleotides: TGTGCCAGCAGTGTAAACCTACAGGGCCTCTACGAGCAGTACTTC. Amino acids: CASSVNLQGLYEQYF.

In this sample, this clonotype turned up a few times. The chain has TRBV29-1 and TRBJ2-2; D is ambiguous. Germline CDR1 and CDR2: SQVTM and ANQGSEA. Trimming removed 4 bases at V and 0 bases at J, with 15 bases between. CDR3 length equals 16 residues. This CDR3 is CSVGGPLGANTGELFF. The DNA of the CDR3 is TGCAGCGTTGGTGGACCCCTCGGCGCGAACACCGGGGAGCTGTTTTTT.

This chain uses TRBV2 with TRBJ2-2; weak D call: TRBD2 (6 bases). V dropped 4 bases and J dropped 6 bases, with 12 bases sitting between them. From germline, CDR1 is SNHLY and CDR2 FYNNEI. This CDR3 has 14 residues. DNA of the CDR3: TGTGCCAGCAGTGTCCAAACGGGGGCCGGGGAGCTGTTTTTT. Its protein product is CASSVQTGAGELFF.

The chain carries TRBV7-2 and TRBJ2-5, with D possibly being TRBD1 or TRBD2 (6 bases each). The DNA end is a closer match to TRBJ2-1, so the J assignment may be wrong. The CDR3 runs 15 residues. CDR1 is SGHTA and CDR2 is FQGNSA in the germline V gene. This CDR3 reads CASSLGRGGQETQFF. The CDR3 DNA reads TGTGCCAGCAGCTTAGGCAGGGGAGGCCAAGAGACCCAGTTCTTC.